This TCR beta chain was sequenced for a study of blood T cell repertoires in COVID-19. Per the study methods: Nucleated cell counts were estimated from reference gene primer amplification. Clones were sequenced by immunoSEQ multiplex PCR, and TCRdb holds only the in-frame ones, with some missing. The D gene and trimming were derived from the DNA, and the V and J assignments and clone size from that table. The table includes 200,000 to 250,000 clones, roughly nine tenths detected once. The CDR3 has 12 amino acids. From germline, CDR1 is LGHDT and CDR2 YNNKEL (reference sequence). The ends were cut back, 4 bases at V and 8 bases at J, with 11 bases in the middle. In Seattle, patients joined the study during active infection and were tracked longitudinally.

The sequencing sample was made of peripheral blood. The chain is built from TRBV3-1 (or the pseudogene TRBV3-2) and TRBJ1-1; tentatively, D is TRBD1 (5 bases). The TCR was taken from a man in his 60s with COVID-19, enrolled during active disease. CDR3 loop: CASSRTQGEAFF. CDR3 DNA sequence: TGTGCCAGCAGCCGTACGCAGGGCGAAGCTTTCTTT.